This T cell receptor (beta chain) stems from a study of blood T cell repertoires in COVID-19. Clones were sequenced by immunoSEQ multiplex PCR, and TCRdb holds only the in-frame ones, with some missing. The table records approximately 160,000 clones, under 90% of them present only once. Trimming cost V 4 bases and J 5 bases, with 14 bases left between them. This CDR3 spans 14 amino acids. The V gene's germline CDR1 is ENHRY and CDR2 SYGVKD. The TCR sequence derives from a man aged 50-60 years who had recovered from COVID-19. This rearrangement joins TRBV10-3 to TRBJ1-1; maybe TRBD1 (6 bases). The sequenced sample was PBMCs or T cells enriched from blood (not recorded which). Here the CDR3 reads CAISGSRGQTEAFF. As DNA, the CDR3 is TGTGCCATCAGTGGCTCCAGGGGACAAACTGAAGCTTTCTTT.